The 18 T cell receptor beta chains in this list originate from one sample, sequenced in a study of T cells in Graves' hyperthyroidism and ophthalmopathy. The TCR beta CDR3 regions underwent amplification using RNA transcripts as the source. The HTBI primer set drove a first-round RT-PCR of the TCR CDR3. TCRdb reprocessed the multiplex PCR reads with MiXCR, giving one entry per CDR3 protein. The sample has 250,000 to 350,000 distinct CDR3 sequences, approximately 20% seen once. Sequences were obtained from blood. The receptors were gathered from a man aged 25-40 years with Graves' ophthalmopathy.

J is TRBJ1-2 and V is TRBV4-1; the D gene is possibly TRBD1 (5 bases). V was trimmed by 4 bases and J by 4 bases, leaving 13 bases between them. CDR3 size: 14 residues. CDR1 is MGHRA and CDR2 is YSYEKL in the germline V gene. This CDR3 reads CASSPQTDTYGYTF. The CDR3 nucleotides read TGCGCCAGCAGCCCTCAGACAGATACCTATGGCTACACCTTC.

The gene calls are TRBV18 and TRBJ1-4; D is uncertain. Germline CDR1 and CDR2: KGHSH and LQKENI. Trimming removed 4 bases at V and 0 bases at J, with 3 bases between. This CDR3 is 13 amino acids long. The CDR3 DNA reads as TGTGCCAGCTCACGCCCAACTAATGAAAAACTGTTTTTT. Its translation is CASSRPTNEKLFF.

The V and J genes are TRBV5-1 and TRBJ1-1, with TRBD1 as a possible D gene (6 bases). Germline V gene lookup returns CDR1 SGHRS and CDR2 YFSETQ. The CDR3 runs 15 residues. The ends were cut back, 1 base at V and 4 bases at J, with 14 bases in the middle. CDR3: CASSLLRGVGTEAFF. CDR3 sequence (DNA): TGCGCCAGCAGCTTGCTCAGGGGAGTCGGCACTGAAGCTTTCTTT.

V is TRBV29-1 and J is TRBJ2-2; tentative D call: TRBD2 (6 bases). The V gene's germline CDR1 is SQVTM and CDR2 ANQGSEA. With 7 bases removed from V and 1 base from J, the gap between germline ends came to 13 bases. This CDR3 contains 14 residues. CDR3 coding DNA: TGCAGCGCCCGCCCGGGAGTGAACACCGGGGAGCTGTTTTTT. Translation: CSARPGVNTGELFF.

This clonotype was picked up a small number of times. This rearrangement joins TRBV5-1 to TRBJ1-1; D might be TRBD1 (5 bases). The CDR3 has 14 residues. V was pared by 3 bases and J by 2 bases, with 11 bases between. Germline V gives CDR1 SGHRS, CDR2 YFSETQ. CDR3 residues: CASSSDTKNTEAFF. In DNA form, the CDR3 reads TGCGCCAGCAGCTCGGACACGAAAAACACTGAAGCTTTCTTT.

There are many counts of this clonotype. The chain couples TRBV30 to TRBJ1-5, with 9 positions matching TRBD1. The CDR3 is 12 amino acids. Germline lookup yields CDR1 GTSNPN and CDR2 SVGIG (reference sequence). V was pared by 8 bases and J by 4 bases, with 3 bases of the junction left unmatched. The CDR3 region has the DNA TGTGCCCTAGGGACAGGGAATCAGCCCCAGCATTTT. It is translated as CALGTGNQPQHF.

The chain uses TRBV6-2 or TRBV6-3 and TRBJ2-1; 8 positions match TRBD2. Trimming cost V 6 bases and J 1 base; bases outside gene matches: 8. Germline CDR1 is MNHEY and CDR2 is SVGEGT. The CDR3 sequence is 16 residues long. CDR3 amino acids: CASRALAGISYNEQFF. CDR3 nucleotides: TGTGCCAGCAGGGCCCTAGCGGGTATATCCTACAATGAGCAGTTCTTC.

This clonotype was detected a few times. One end of the junction varies from germline; a read error may be responsible. The J gene is TRBJ1-1, the V gene TRBV5-5, with unresolved D. The V gene's germline CDR1 is SGHKS and CDR2 YYEKEE (reference sequence). The CDR3 covers 12 residues. The DNA for the CDR3 is TGTGCCAGCAGCTTGTTTGGCACTGAAACTTTCTTT. This gives the protein CASSLFGTETFF.

The genes are TRBV5-1 and TRBJ2-7; possibly TRBD1 or TRBD2 for D (6 bases each). The V end lost 1 base, the J end lost 5 bases, and 10 bases lay between the germline ends. The CDR3 is 13 residues long. The germline V gene encodes CDR1 SGHRS and CDR2 YFSETQ. The CDR3: CASSLWGADEQYF. For the CDR3, the DNA is TGCGCCAGCAGCTTGTGGGGGGCGGACGAGCAGTACTTC. Based on the CDR3 plus reference TRBV5-1 and TRBJ2-7, the full variable domain is KAGVTQTPRYLIKTRGQQVTLSCSPISGHRSVSWYQQTPGQGLQFLFEYFSETQRNKGNFPGRFSGRQFSNSRSEMNVSTLELGDSALYLCASSLWGADEQYFGPGTRLTVT.

The chain couples TRBV27 to TRBJ1-1; no clear D gene. The V end lost 6 bases, the J end lost 3 bases, and 14 bases lay between the germline ends. The CDR3 spans 14 residues. Germline CDR1 MNHEY, CDR2 SMNVEV (reference sequence). The CDR3 region is CASSPGSPYTEAFF. DNA of the CDR3: TGTGCCAGCAGCCCCGGGAGCCCGTACACTGAAGCTTTCTTT.

V usage is TRBV5-1 and J usage is TRBJ1-5, with 7 bases lining up with TRBD1. Unmatched junction bases numbered 16, after V lost 6 bases and J lost 10 bases. Germline lookup yields CDR1 SGHRS and CDR2 YFSETQ. This CDR3 is built from 15 residues. The chain's CDR3 is CASTQGDSGSEPQHF. The CDR3 region has the DNA TGCGCCAGCACCCAAGGGGACAGTGGGTCTGAACCCCAGCATTTT.

This clonotype has a count of ten or more. The chain combines TRBV5-1 with TRBJ2-3, with 8 nucleotides matching TRBD1. The CDR3 loop spans 16 amino acids. Germline V gene lookup returns CDR1 SGHRS and CDR2 YFSETQ. J gave up 6 bases and V 2 bases, and 11 bases lay outside the gene matches. The CDR3 loop is CASSFNTGGLYDTQYF. The CDR3 bases are TGCGCCAGCAGCTTCAATACAGGGGGTTTATATGATACGCAGTATTTT.

The chain combines TRBV28 with TRBJ1-1, with TRBD1 matching over 9 bases. The J segment lost 6 bases and the V segment lost 6 bases, leaving 11 bases of the junction unmatched. The V gene's germline CDR1 is MDHEN and CDR2 SYDVKM. The CDR3 spans 15 residues. CDR3 residues: CASSFRGQGRPEAFF. CDR3 sequence (DNA): TGTGCCAGCAGCTTCCGAGGACAGGGGCGTCCTGAAGCTTTCTTT.

This clonotype showed up just a few times. CDR3 protein: CASSGGTYNEQFF. CDR3 coding DNA: TGTGCCAGCAGTGGCGGAACCTACAATGAGCAGTTCTTC. The genes are TRBV7-2 and TRBJ2-1; no definite D call. CDR1 and CDR2 (germline): SGHTA, FQGNSA. The CDR3 is 13 amino acids. V was cut by 6 bases and J by 2 bases, with 8 bases left in between.

This clonotype has a handful of counts. The CDR3 region has the DNA TGTGCCAGCAGCTACTCCGTGGGAAGGGATGAAAAACTGTTTTTT. It specifies CASSYSVGRDEKLFF. The chain has TRBV11-1 and TRBJ1-4; D unresolved. Germline V gene data show CDR1 as SGHAT and CDR2 as FQDESV (reference sequence). CDR3 size: 15 residues. V lost 4 bases and J 6 bases, leaving 15 bases between the germline ends.

As to this clonotype: With a much larger clone just one base away, this may be a read error. The chain is built from TRBV20-1 and TRBJ1-1; possibly TRBD1 for D (5 bases). The V gene's germline CDR1 is DFQATT and CDR2 SNEGSKA (reference sequence). The CDR3 is made up of 14 amino acids. Trimming removed 4 bases at V and 4 bases at J, with 16 bases between. This CDR3 is CSATTRGLATEAFF. CDR3 sequence (DNA): TGCAGTGCTACGACAAGGGGCTTAGCCACTGAAGCTTTCTTT.

As to this clonotype: Possible read error: a much larger clone is one base away. Without the conserved terminal phenylalanine or tryptophan, this CDR3 likely stems from a read error. The chain carries TRBV12-3 or TRBV12-4 and TRBJ2-7; TRBD1 aligns across 7 bases. J was trimmed by 0 bases and V by 7 bases; bases with no gene match: 6. This CDR3 has 14 amino acids. The CDR3 nucleotides read TGTGCCAGCAAAAACAGGGGAAGCTCCTACGAGCAGTACCTC. Protein sequence: CASKNRGSSYEQYL.

This clonotype appeared many times. This chain uses TRBV11-2 with TRBJ2-7; 9 bases line up with TRBD1. Germline CDR1 reads SGHAT; CDR2 reads FQNNGV. This CDR3 region has 14 residues. V shed 5 bases and J 3 bases; nucleotides not matched to a gene: 5. The CDR3 DNA is TGTGCCAGCAGCGCGGGACAGGGAAACTACGAGCAGTACTTC. Translating it yields CASSAGQGNYEQYF.